The 20 T cell receptor beta chains below come from one sample, sequenced in a study of long-term antiretroviral therapy in people with HIV. The assay used was immunoSEQ (version v3.0), run at survey level. Libraries were prepared by immunoSEQ multiplex PCR; TCRdb keeps only in-frame clonotypes and omits some of them. The table records 42,000 or so clones, about 86% of them present only once. The specimen comprised unsorted PBMCs, sampled 1.2 years after starting antiretroviral therapy. Receptor source: a woman aged 50 to 60 with HIV.

The J gene is TRBJ2-7, the V gene TRBV19; D not resolved. V lost 9 bases to trimming and J lost 4 bases, with 1 base between them. From germline, CDR1 is LNHDA and CDR2 SQIVND (reference sequence). This CDR3 comprises 8 residues. The CDR3 is CARYEQYF. The CDR3 DNA follows: TGTGCCAGGTACGAGCAGTACTTC.

J is TRBJ2-7 and V is TRBV27; TRBD1 or TRBD2 may be the D gene (6 bases each). The CDR3 is 12 amino acids. Germline loops: CDR1 MNHEY, CDR2 SMNVEV (reference sequence). Deletions cut 8 bases from V and 6 bases from J, with 14 bases between. For the CDR3, the DNA is TGTGCCAGCGGACTCAGGGGAGGCGAGCAGTACTTC. Translated, it gives CASGLRGGEQYF.

The CDR3 is CASAYWDIRTDTQYF. The CDR3 DNA is TGTGCCAGTGCATATTGGGACATTCGCACAGATACGCAGTATTTT. The chain carries TRBV6-1 and TRBJ2-3, with D maybe TRBD1 (6 bases). V was trimmed by 9 bases and J by 1 base, leaving 17 bases between them. Germline V lookup: CDR1 MNHNS, CDR2 SASEGT. The CDR3 spans 15 residues.

The chain recombines TRBV18 with TRBJ1-1; D is perhaps TRBD1 (6 bases). Trimming removed 3 bases at V and 1 base at J, with 9 bases between. Germline loops: CDR1 KGHSH, CDR2 LQKENI. This CDR3 region has 14 residues. The CDR3 nucleotides are TGTGCCAGCTCACCGGGGGCAAGGAACACTGAAGCTTTCTTT. This codes for CASSPGARNTEAFF. The whole variable domain, remainder taken from reference TRBV18 and TRBJ1-1, is NAGVMQNPRHLVRRRGQEARLRCSPMKGHSHVYWYRQLPEEGLKFMVYLQKENIIDESGMPKERFSAEFPKEGPSILRIQQVVRGDSAAYFCASSPGARNTEAFFGQGTRLTVV.

The chain combines TRBV6-6 with TRBJ1-5; D call uncertain. V dropped 4 bases and J dropped 1 base, with 8 bases sitting between them. CDR1 and CDR2 from the germline V gene are MNHNY and SVGAGI (reference sequence). The CDR3 spans 14 residues. The CDR3 loop is CASSWAASNQPQHF. The CDR3 DNA reads TGTGCCAGCAGTTGGGCAGCCAGCAATCAGCCCCAGCATTTT.

The chain recombines TRBV7-3 with TRBJ1-2; TRBD1 agrees at 7 bases. In germline, CDR1 is SGHTA, CDR2 FQGTGA. The CDR3 consists of 15 residues. The V segment lost 4 bases and the J segment 8 bases; nucleotides outside the gene matches: 13. This CDR3 reads CASSSRTPQGEGYTF. CDR3 sequence (DNA): TGTGCCAGCAGCTCGCGCACCCCTCAGGGGGAGGGCTACACCTTC.

This chain joins TRBV27 and TRBJ1-4; D may be TRBD1 (5 bases). V lost 8 bases, J lost 3 bases, and 13 bases lay in between. CDR1 is MNHEY, CDR2 SMNVEV, per germline (reference sequence). CDR3 length: 14 residues. The CDR3 DNA sequence: TGTGCCAGCCCCGGGGCGTTTTCTAATGAAAAACTGTTTTTT. It specifies CASPGAFSNEKLFF.

The V gene is TRBV6-1, the J gene TRBJ2-7; D might be TRBD1 (6 bases). The CDR3 extends over 13 amino acids. The germline gives CDR1 MNHNS, CDR2 SASEGT. V lost 1 base and J lost 2, with 6 bases in between. CDR3 in amino acids: CASSEGTAYEQYF. The CDR3, as DNA: TGTGCCAGCAGTGAAGGGACAGCCTACGAGCAGTACTTC.

The rearrangement links TRBV2 to TRBJ1-2; D is uncertain. Trimming removed 8 bases at V and 6 bases at J, with 13 bases between. The CDR3 has 12 residues. CDR1 and CDR2 (germline): SNHLY, FYNNEI. This CDR3 reads CASGRERDGYTF. The CDR3 DNA sequence: TGTGCCAGCGGCCGGGAAAGGGATGGCTACACCTTC.

The chain links TRBV6-5 to TRBJ2-7; 8 nucleotides agree with TRBD1. V shed 4 bases, J shed 3 bases, and the junction held 8 bases outside the gene matches. Germline assignment: CDR1 MNHEY and CDR2 SVGAGI. The CDR3 loop spans 15 amino acids. CDR3 nucleotides: TGTGCCAGCAGTTTCGGGACAGGCAACTTCTACGAGCAGTACTTC. It encodes CASSFGTGNFYEQYF.

This clone was recorded a few times. The chain is built from TRBV7-8 and TRBJ1-2; a weak D match, TRBD1 (5 bases). CDR3 length: 14 amino acids. The ends were cut back, 5 bases at V and 2 bases at J, with 12 bases in the middle. CDR1 and CDR2 (germline): SGHVS, FQNEAQ. The CDR3 spells CASSPYSGNYGYTF. The CDR3 DNA is TGTGCCAGCAGCCCCTATTCAGGGAACTATGGCTACACCTTC.

The chain uses TRBV13 and TRBJ1-2; D unclear. CDR1 is PRHDT, CDR2 FYEKMQ, per germline (reference sequence). Trimming cost V 0 bases and J 8 bases, with 16 bases left between them. The CDR3 has 15 residues. CDR3 protein: CASSLGLRSPLGYTF. CDR3 nucleotides: TGTGCCAGCAGCTTAGGTCTCCGGAGCCCTTTAGGCTACACCTTC.

The rearrangement uses TRBV11-3 and TRBJ2-3; weak D call: TRBD1 (6 bases). The CDR3 is 14 residues long. Germline V gives CDR1 SGHNT, CDR2 YENEEA. Between the trimmed V and J ends, which lost 1 base and 2 bases, there was a span of 7 bases. Written as DNA, the CDR3 is TGTGCCAGCAGCTTAGGACAGGCCACAGATACGCAGTATTTT. Translation: CASSLGQATDTQYF.

CDR3 coding DNA: TGTGCCAGCAGCTTCCAAGAGAACACTGAAGCTTTCTTT. It codes for CASSFQENTEAFF. V gene TRBV11-1 combines with J gene TRBJ1-1, with no clear D. The V gene's germline CDR1 is SGHAT and CDR2 FQDESV (reference sequence). V shed 3 bases and J shed 1 base, with 6 bases lying between them. The CDR3 totals 13 residues.

V gene TRBV7-9 combines with J gene TRBJ2-7, with D hard to call. There are 14 residues in the CDR3. V was trimmed by 1 base and J by 0 bases, leaving 7 bases between them. From germline, CDR1 is SEHNR and CDR2 FQNEAQ (reference sequence). The CDR3 here is CASSLVEDSYEQYF. For the CDR3, the DNA is TGTGCCAGCAGCTTAGTCGAAGACTCCTACGAGCAGTACTTC.

This sequence joins TRBV29-1 and TRBJ1-2; D gene ambiguous. Germline CDR1 and CDR2: SQVTM and ANQGSEA. The CDR3 contains 15 residues. The V end was cut by 1 base, the J end by 3 bases, with 15 bases between. The CDR3 sequence: CSVEVLGRTHYGYTF. The CDR3 nucleotides read TGCAGCGTTGAAGTTTTGGGCAGGACCCACTATGGCTACACCTTC. Based on the CDR3 plus reference TRBV29-1 and TRBJ1-2, the full variable domain is SAVISQKPSRDICQRGTSLTIQCQVDSQVTMMFWYRQQPGQSLTLIATANQGSEATYESGFVIDKFPISRPNLTFSTLTVSNMSPEDSSIYLCSVEVLGRTHYGYTFGSGTRLTVV.

The chain uses TRBV19 and TRBJ2-3; D is unresolved. The ends were cut back, 5 bases at V and 0 bases at J, with 3 bases in the middle. The CDR3 is made up of 12 amino acids. CDR1 and CDR2 from the germline V gene are LNHDA and SQIVND (reference sequence). Written as DNA, the CDR3 is TGTGCCAGTAGTCCCAGCACAGATACGCAGTATTTT. Protein product: CASSPSTDTQYF.

The rearrangement links TRBV5-8 to TRBJ1-1; TRBD1 is a possible D gene (5 bases). The CDR3 length is 16 residues. Trimming took off 1 base at V and 1 base at J, with 14 bases between the two ends. Germline V gives CDR1 SGHTS, CDR2 YDEGEE. The CDR3 DNA sequence: TGTGCCAGCAGCTTGCTAGGAGGGGATACGAACACTGAAGCTTTCTTT. Translating it yields CASSLLGGDTNTEAFF.

The chain uses TRBV5-1 and TRBJ2-2; D is undetermined. Trimming took off 2 bases at V and 7 bases at J, with 6 bases between the two ends. This CDR3 is 12 amino acids long. Germline V CDR1 and CDR2: SGHRS, YFSETQ. The CDR3 DNA follows: TGCGCCAGCAGCTTCCTTCGCGGGGAGCTGTTTTTT. This sequence encodes CASSFLRGELFF.

This sequence joins TRBV4-1 and TRBJ1-2; no clear D. Trimming cost V 0 bases and J 4 bases, with 15 bases left between them. CDR1 is MGHRA, CDR2 YSYEKL, per germline. This CDR3 is 16 amino acids long. The CDR3 loop is CASSQDMADRFYGYTF. The CDR3 region has the DNA TGCGCCAGCAGCCAAGATATGGCGGACCGCTTCTATGGCTACACCTTC.